This record covers a single T cell receptor beta chain. One junction end disagrees with the germline gene, perhaps due to a read error. Germline CDR1 is GTSNPN and CDR2 is SVGIG (reference sequence). The CDR3 consists of 14 residues. Each CDR3 protein is one row after TCRdb ran MiXCR on the multiplex PCR reads. The sample holds about 22,000 distinct CDR3 sequences, roughly 55% seen once. The sample originates from a study of breast tumors, draining lymph nodes, adjacent tissues. The gene calls are TRBV30 and TRBJ2-7; D is ambiguous. Material: breast tumor tissue. The TCR was taken from a female donor with breast cancer. Some clones in this sample may be carry-over from other donors' samples. The CDR3 region is CAWSVKGGTYGQYF. DNA for the CDR3: TGTGCCTGGAGTGTGAAAGGCGGTACCTACGGGCAGTACTTC.